This is a list of T cell receptor beta chains from one sample in a study of beta chain features in type 1 diabetes. Sequencing used immunoSEQ multiplex PCR; TCRdb keeps in-frame clones, though not all of them. The sample shows 200,000 to 250,000 clones, roughly 9.6% of them seen only once. The sample taken for sequencing was naive CD4+ T cells from blood. Receptor source: a woman under 30 in good health. CDR3s include the opening cysteine and the closing phenylalanine or tryptophan.

j_call,v_call,cdr3_aa
TRBJ1-3,TRBV30,CAWSQTQWQGGNTIYF
TRBJ1-6,TRBV4-1,CASSQEPLGQSDSPLHF
TRBJ2-3,TRBV5-4,CASSLGAYSTDTQYF
TRBJ1-2,TRBV13,CASRKTGNYGYTF
TRBJ1-1,TRBV6-1,CASSGGHSNTEAFF
TRBJ2-3,TRBV19,CASKGVVDTQYF
TRBJ2-7,TRBV7-8,CASSLAGTVISYEQYF
TRBJ1-1,TRBV5-1,CASSFPGQNTEAFF
TRBJ1-2,TRBV23-1,CASSRPVDGPF
TRBJ2-1,TRBV30,CALNEQFF
TRBJ2-5,TRBV5-1,CASSLGAGETQYF
TRBJ2-2,TRBV11-2,CASSLASGVNTGELFF
TRBJ1-1,TRBV14,CASSRRTGRRTEAFF
TRBJ2-3,TRBV29-1,CSVEDGGAADTQYF
TRBJ1-2,TRBV2,CATTDRANYGYTF
TRBJ1-2,TRBV19,CASSIGLGSLGYGYTF
TRBJ1-1,TRBV9,CASSVGGRRGVTEAFF
TRBJ2-7,TRBV10-3,CAISSGTSGSYEQYF
TRBJ1-2,TRBV30,CAWSFGTTDYGYTF
TRBJ2-1,TRBV11-2,CASTPGQEYNEQFF
.,TRBV30,CAWRRVYEQYF
TRBJ2-7,TRBV29-1,CSARSPPYEQYF
TRBJ2-1,TRBV5-8,CASSPGTFSSSYNEQFF
TRBJ1-2,TRBV29-1,CSVTGVDGYTF
TRBJ1-1,TRBV6-1,CASSEPGDPNTEAFF
TRBJ2-7,TRBV11-2,CASSFSGSAYEQYF
TRBJ1-3,TRBV30,CAWTRSGNTIYF
TRBJ1-4,TRBV15,CATSRALGQGDSDEKLFF
TRBJ2-7,TRBV9,CASSVDPSSYEQYF
TRBJ2-3,TRBV20-1,CSARRTDTQYF
TRBJ2-3,TRBV9,CASSVGGGPTDTQYF
TRBJ1-1,TRBV18,CASSPLGTGVTEAFF
TRBJ2-2,TRBV5-1,CASSPTSTWELFF
TRBJ1-1,TRBV18,CASSRDSNTEAFF
TRBJ1-3,TRBV7-2,CASSLNRASSGNTIYF
TRBJ2-5,TRBV7-9,CASRGGADQETQYF
TRBJ1-4,TRBV30,CAWSSGQGIEKLFF
TRBJ2-3,TRBV12-5,CASGLDRGRTDTQYF
TRBJ1-2,TRBV9,CASSSYRGDGYTF
TRBJ2-2,TRBV7-3,CASSPGGVTGELFF
TRBJ1-2,TRBV18,CASSPTRDVQINYGYTF
TRBJ2-1,TRBV5-1,CASFLGGSNEQFF
TRBJ1-4,TRBV10-3,CAIRETGRDEKLFF
TRBJ2-7,TRBV18,CASSPRAGRDYEQYF
TRBJ1-2,TRBV27,CASSWTATYGYTF
TRBJ1-4,TRBV5-1,CASSWTATNEKLFF
TRBJ2-5,TRBV18,CASSATGGPETQYF
TRBJ1-1,TRBV5-4,CASSGSGGTEAFF
TRBJ1-1,TRBV27,CASSLIGGAPDTEAFF
TRBJ1-2,TRBV6-6,CASSYQTGPLYGYTF
TRBJ1-1,TRBV7-9,CASSPDRGITEAFF
TRBJ1-1,TRBV6-1,CASSESNTEAFF
TRBJ1-4,TRBV25-1,CASSSHRTTNEKLFF
TRBJ2-2,TRBV5-1,CASSSTGGRSTGELFF
TRBJ1-1,TRBV6-5,CASGYKLLNTEAFF
TRBJ1-2,TRBV9,CASSAIPNSRGHGGYTF
TRBJ1-1,TRBV7-2,CASSPIRTGGTEAFF
TRBJ2-5,TRBV5-4,CASSVWAIEETQYF